This T cell receptor beta chain was profiled in a study of T-cell reconstitution after alpha-beta-depleted transplantation in children (dated by TCRdb to about 2016). With regard to the full study: The study quantitatively tracked T-cell immune reconstitution after TCRalphabeta/CD19-depleted allogeneic hematopoietic cell transplantation in children using TCR repertoire profiling.

This clonotype showed up just a few times. Its recognized antigen is unknown. No base-level quality is on record; no much larger clone is a single base apart. The treatment or condition label, as the study defines it: allogeneic hematopoietic cell transplantation with graft depleted of TCRalphabeta T cells and CD19 B cells. The children who served as transplant recipients had been given grafts of TCRalphabeta/CD19-depleted allogeneic hematopoietic cells. General conclusions and limits of the study: The high TCRbeta diversity at day 60 in some patients was ascribed to recipient T cells and intrathymic progenitors that had survived conditioning. About two months after transplant, the apparently early recovery of alphabetaT-cell counts reportedly depended on just several hundred clones that had expanded rapidly and came from non-depleted graft cells. Over subsequent months, a decline in hyperexpanded clone frequencies was noted, and after one year, T-cell counts and TCRbeta diversity were mostly ascribed to newly produced T cells.

Libraries were constructed by PCR. The data were produced on an Illumina HiSeq 2500. To normalize quantification of the TCRbeta repertoire, the TCR libraries were built with molecular barcoding that relied on unique molecular identifiers. TCRdb reran the public reads through fastp at Q25 and MiXCR, keeping productive beta chains. Each entry merges the rows of one CDR3 protein and shows their most common DNA and genes. The sample profile shows about 120,000 distinct CDR3 sequences; approximately 22% of them were found once. The ten largest clonotypes hold roughly a tenth of the sample. Trimming leaves V shorter by 6 bases and J shorter by 4 bases, with the junction holding 10 bases beyond the gene matches. Counted from cysteine to phenylalanine, this CDR3 has 16 amino acids. The only DNA kept is the CDR3, 48 bases in frame from the first base.

This chain is built from TRBV12-3 or TRBV12-4 and TRBJ2-3; a stretch of 10 junction bases matches TRBD2. The TCR originated in a male patient under 10 years old who had a stem cell transplant for chronic granulomatous disease, so the T cells may come from the graft donor. Here the sequenced sample was PBMCs, mostly from graft donor cells, taken 180 days after TCRalphabeta/CD19-depleted stem cell transplant. The CDR3 protein: CASSNAGTSASDTQYF. The DNA is TGTGCCAGCAGCAACGCCGGGACTAGCGCATCAGATACGCAGTATTTT.